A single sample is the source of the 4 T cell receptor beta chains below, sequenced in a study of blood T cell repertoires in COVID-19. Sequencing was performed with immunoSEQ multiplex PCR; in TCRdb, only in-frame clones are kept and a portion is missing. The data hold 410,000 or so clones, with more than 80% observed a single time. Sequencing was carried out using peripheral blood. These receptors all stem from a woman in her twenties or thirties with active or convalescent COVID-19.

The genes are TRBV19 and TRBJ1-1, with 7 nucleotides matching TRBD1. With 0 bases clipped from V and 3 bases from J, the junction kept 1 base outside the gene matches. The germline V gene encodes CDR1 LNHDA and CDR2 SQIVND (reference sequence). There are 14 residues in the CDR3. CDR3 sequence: CASSIDGTDTEAFF. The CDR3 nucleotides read TGTGCCAGTAGTATAGACGGGACAGACACTGAAGCTTTCTTT.

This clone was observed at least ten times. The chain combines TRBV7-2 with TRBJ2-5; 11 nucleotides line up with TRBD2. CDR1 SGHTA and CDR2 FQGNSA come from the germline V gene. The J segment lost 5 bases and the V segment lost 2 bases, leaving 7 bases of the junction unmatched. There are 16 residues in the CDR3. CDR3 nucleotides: TGTGCCAGCAGCTTAAATCCCCCTAGCGGGGGGGAGACCCAGTACTTC. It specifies CASSLNPPSGGETQYF.

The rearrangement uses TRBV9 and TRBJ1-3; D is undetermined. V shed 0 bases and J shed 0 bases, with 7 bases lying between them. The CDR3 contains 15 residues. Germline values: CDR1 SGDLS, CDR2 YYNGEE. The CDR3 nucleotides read TGTGCCAGCAGCGTAGACCGGGGCTCTGGAAACACCATATATTTT. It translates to CASSVDRGSGNTIYF.

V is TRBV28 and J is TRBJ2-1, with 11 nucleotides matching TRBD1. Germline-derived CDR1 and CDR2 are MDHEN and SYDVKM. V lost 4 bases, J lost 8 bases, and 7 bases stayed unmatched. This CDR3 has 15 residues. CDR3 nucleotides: TGTGCCAGCAGTTCCGGGACAGGGGGGCCGGATGAGCAGTTCTTC. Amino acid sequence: CASSSGTGGPDEQFF.